One and the same sample provided the 18 T cell receptor beta chains below, sequenced in a study of blood T cells in healthy people across ages. Using a J-beta primer mix together with a sample-barcoded 5' primer, a second PCR was run for roughly 6 to 11 cycles. TCRdb fed the 5' RACE reads into MiXCR, producing one record per CDR3 protein. The profile shows almost 550,000 distinct CDR3 sequences, 24% of them singletons. The sample was also reused in another study, on T cells of mothers and their children.

The sequencing sample was made of blood. The source is a boy between 5 and 17 years old in good health.

This clonotype was counted a few times. This sequence joins TRBV7-9 and TRBJ2-7; maybe TRBD1 (7 bases). The CDR3 covers 16 residues. V was cut by 5 bases and J by 4 bases, with 21 bases left in between. Germline CDR1 and CDR2: SEHNR and FQNEAQ (reference sequence). CDR3 residues: CASSLPTGLGGYEQYF. The CDR3 coding sequence is TGTGCCAGCAGCCTGCCGACAGGGTTGGGGGGATACGAGCAGTACTTC.

The V and J genes are TRBV7-2 and TRBJ2-3, with 8 nucleotides matching TRBD2. This CDR3 contains 15 residues. V lost 0 bases and J lost 4; bases outside the gene matches: 3. Germline loops: CDR1 SGHTA, CDR2 FQGNSA. The CDR3 region has the DNA TGTGCCAGCAGCTTAGCGGCGGGAGGTGCAGATACGCAGTATTTT. Translating gives CASSLAAGGADTQYF.

The table lists this clonotype with a few counts. This chain links TRBV4-1 with TRBJ1-1; 11 positions agree with TRBD1. CDR1 is MGHRA and CDR2 is YSYEKL in the germline V gene. Unmatched junction bases numbered 10, after V lost 3 bases and J lost 1 base. The CDR3 extends over 18 amino acids. The CDR3 region has the DNA TGCGCCAGCAGCCACCCTACCGGGACAGGGGGAGCGAACACTGAAGCTTTCTTT. This translates into CASSHPTGTGGANTEAFF.

This clonotype has just a few counts. The V and J genes are TRBV3-1 and TRBJ2-1; 9 bases agree with TRBD2. The end of the DNA is better explained by TRBJ2-7, so the J call may be wrong. The CDR3 covers 14 residues. Germline CDR1 LGHDT, CDR2 YNNKEL (reference sequence). In DNA, the CDR3 is TGTGCCAGCAGCCCGGGACTAGCTGAGTACGAGCAGTACTTC. Translating gives CASSPGLAEYEQYF.

This clonotype has a handful of counts. This chain uses TRBV25-1 with TRBJ1-5; D perhaps matches TRBD1 (6 bases). The V and J ends lost 9 bases and 0 bases respectively, with 15 bases between them. The CDR3 has 15 residues. From germline, CDR1 is MGHDK and CDR2 SYGVNS. CDR3 sequence (DNA): TGTGCCAGACGGACAGCCGTTTATAGCAATCAGCCCCAGCATTTT. It is translated as CARRTAVYSNQPQHF.

This clonotype was observed a single time. V usage is TRBV25-1 and J usage is TRBJ1-1; D is ambiguous. The CDR3 length is 12 residues. The germline V gene has CDR1 MGHDK and CDR2 SYGVNS. The V end lost 7 bases, the J end lost 3 bases, and 9 bases lay between the germline ends. The CDR3 DNA is TGTGCCAGCAAACGTGGGGACACTGAAGCTTTCTTT. It yields the protein CASKRGDTEAFF.

The chain couples TRBV7-2 to TRBJ2-7; D tentatively fits TRBD1 or TRBD2 (5 bases each). The CDR3 has 15 residues. CDR1 SGHTA and CDR2 FQGNSA come from the germline V gene. Deletions cut 0 bases from V and 4 bases from J, with 13 bases between. CDR3 sequence (DNA): TGTGCCAGCAGCTTAGCCCCGGACGAGGGGTACGAGCAGTACTTC. Protein product: CASSLAPDEGYEQYF.

Turning to this clonotype: Its ends do not fully match the called genes, so a read error is possible. This chain connects TRBV5-1 to TRBJ2-5, with 12 bases that match TRBD2. The germline V gene encodes CDR1 SGHRS and CDR2 YFSETQ. This CDR3 has 16 amino acids. CDR3 sequence reads: CASSLGTSGAQETQCF. CDR3 nucleotides: TGCGCCAGCAGCTTGGGGACTAGCGGGGCCCAAGAGACCCAGTGCTTC.

The chain is built from TRBV21-1 and TRBJ1-1; the D segment call TRBD1 is taken from the table without a DNA check. TRBV21-1 is a known pseudogene. The CDR3 is 17 residues long. CDR3 protein: CASSKGSAGALNTEAFF. CDR3 nucleotides: TGTGCCAGCAGCAAAGGCTCGGCAGGGGCGCTGAACACTGAAGCTTTCTTT.

This clonotype occurred a few times. The chain recombines TRBV5-6 with TRBJ2-7; tentatively, D is TRBD2 (6 bases). This CDR3 has 15 residues. V was trimmed by 4 bases and J by 0 bases, leaving 14 bases between them. From germline, CDR1 is SGHDT and CDR2 YYEEEE. CDR3 sequence reads: CASSPRPGSSYEQYF. Here the CDR3 DNA reads TGTGCCAGCAGCCCACGGCCCGGGAGCTCCTACGAGCAGTACTTC.

The chain couples TRBV14 to TRBJ1-3; D unclear. V was shortened by 10 bases and J by 4 bases, with 14 bases between the two germline ends. Germline V gene sequence: CDR1 SGHDN, CDR2 FVKESK. This CDR3 has 13 residues. The DNA for the CDR3 is TGTGCCAATGTATACAGCTCAGGAAACACCATATATTTT. Encoded protein: CANVYSSGNTIYF. The variable domain in full, with the rest retrieved from reference TRBV14 and TRBJ1-3, is EAGVTQFPSHSVIEKGQTVTLRCDPISGHDNLYWYRRVMGKEIKFLLHFVKESKQDESGMPNNRFLAERTGGTYSTLKVQPAELEDSGVYFCANVYSSGNTIYFGEGSWLTVV.

Details on this clonotype: This may arise from a read error, as a much more abundant clone is one base away. The V call is TRBV29-1, the J call TRBJ1-4; D may be TRBD1 (5 bases). Trimming stripped 6 bases from V and 0 bases from J, with 14 bases between. This CDR3 contains 15 residues. CDR1 SQVTM and CDR2 ANQGSEA come from the germline V gene. The CDR3 nucleotides are TGCAGCGTCAGGGCACGGTCGGCAACTAATGAAAAACTGTTTTTT. Translation gives CSVRARSATNEKLFF.

In this sample, this clonotype turned up a few times. Here the CDR3 reads CAINDRGYGYTF. The CDR3 DNA follows: TGTGCCATCAACGACAGGGGCTATGGCTACACCTTC. The chain joins TRBV10-3 to TRBJ1-2; TRBD1 matches at 8 bases. This CDR3 is built from 12 residues. Germline CDR1 is ENHRY and CDR2 is SYGVKD. Trimming cost V 7 bases and J 4 bases; bases outside gene matches: 2.

This clonotype has a count of ten or more. The chain combines TRBV20-1 with TRBJ2-2, with D possibly matching TRBD1 (6 bases). Germline V gene lookup returns CDR1 DFQATT and CDR2 SNEGSKA (reference sequence). V lost 3 bases, J lost 8 bases, and 19 bases lay in between. CDR3 length equals 15 residues. DNA for the CDR3: TGCAGTGCTAGTCGACAGGTCCAAACGGTGGGGGAGCTGTTTTTT. It specifies CSASRQVQTVGELFF.

The V call is TRBV7-2, the J call TRBJ2-1, with D possibly being TRBD1 (5 bases). The CDR3 runs 15 residues. V lost 1 base, J lost 0 bases, and 7 bases lay in between. Germline assignment: CDR1 SGHTA and CDR2 FQGNSA. CDR3 bases: TGTGCCAGCAGCTTAGGGACAAACTCCTACAATGAGCAGTTCTTC. Translating gives CASSLGTNSYNEQFF.

This clonotype was seen more than once but under ten times. The chain recombines TRBV7-9 with TRBJ2-7; D not certain. The V gene's germline CDR1 is SEHNR and CDR2 FQNEAQ (reference sequence). Trimming removed 5 bases from V and 3 bases from J, with 11 bases in between. This CDR3 has 13 amino acids. CDR3 nucleotides: TGTGCCAGCAGCCCCAAGGCGAACTACGAGCAGTACTTC. Protein: CASSPKANYEQYF.

This clonotype was observed a few times. The V gene is TRBV7-9, the J gene TRBJ2-7; D gene unclear. This CDR3 has 13 amino acids. V lost 4 bases, J lost 3 bases, and 10 bases lay in between. Per germline, CDR1 SEHNR and CDR2 FQNEAQ (reference sequence). The DNA for the CDR3 is TGTGCCAGCAGCTCCTCCCCCCACTACGAGCAGTACTTC. This sequence encodes CASSSSPHYEQYF.

The chain employs TRBV11-2 and TRBJ1-2; possibly TRBD1 for D (6 bases). CDR1 is SGHAT, CDR2 FQNNGV, per germline. Trimming stripped 5 bases from V and 7 bases from J, with 14 bases between. The CDR3 runs to 13 residues. The CDR3: CASSPGHVSGYTF. CDR3 DNA: TGTGCCAGCAGCCCGGGACATGTGTCTGGCTACACCTTC.